These 12 T cell receptor beta chains were sequenced from one sample in a study of T-cell memory formation after mild COVID-19. From the 5' RACE reads, TCRdb called clonotypes with MiXCR, one entry per CDR3 protein. Here the sample spans about 350,000 distinct CDR3 sequences, roughly 13% being singletons. The specimen sequenced was PBMCs or a T cell subset sorted from them (not recorded which). The receptors originated from a man aged 18 to 30 who had mild COVID-19 (a few samples of this study predate the infection). Cell type and time point are not known.

This clonotype turned up a few times. The chain is built from TRBV9 and TRBJ2-2; D gene unclear. The germline gives CDR1 SGDLS, CDR2 YYNGEE. Trimming shortened V by 2 bases and J by 6 bases, and 11 bases separated the two germline ends. This CDR3 has 14 residues. The CDR3 here is CASSVHGSAGELFF. The CDR3 DNA reads TGTGCCAGCAGCGTCCATGGGTCCGCCGGGGAGCTGTTTTTT.

The CDR3: CASSIGLTGELFF. CDR3 bases: TGTGCCAGCAGCATAGGACTAACCGGGGAGCTGTTTTTT. The chain links TRBV5-4 to TRBJ2-2; D possibly corresponds to TRBD2 (6 bases). Trimming removed 4 bases at V and 5 bases at J, with 9 bases between. The CDR3 totals 13 residues. Per germline, CDR1 SGHNT and CDR2 YYREEE (reference sequence).

This chain connects TRBV10-3 to TRBJ2-7; perhaps TRBD1 as D (5 bases). This CDR3 spans 12 amino acids. The germline CDR1 and CDR2 sequences are ENHRY and SYGVKD. Between the trimmed V and J ends, which lost 5 bases and 4 bases, there was a span of 9 bases. CDR3 sequence: CAISPRVYEQYF. The CDR3 bases are TGTGCCATCAGTCCCAGGGTGTACGAGCAGTACTTC.

The chain employs TRBV4-1 and TRBJ1-2; the match to TRBD1 covers 11 bases. V gave up 3 bases and J gave up 1 base; unmatched junction bases: 10. This CDR3 region has 18 residues. Germline loops: CDR1 MGHRA, CDR2 YSYEKL. The CDR3 region has the DNA TGCGCCAGCAGCCAGAGCAGGACAGGGGGCACGTATAACTATGGCTACACCTTC. Amino acid sequence: CASSQSRTGGTYNYGYTF.

In this sample, this clonotype turned up a few times. The chain has TRBV7-2 and TRBJ1-4, with TRBD1 matching over 8 bases. Trimming took 4 bases from V and 12 from J; bases not matched to a gene: 10. This CDR3 spans 14 amino acids. Germline V CDR1 and CDR2: SGHTA, FQGNSA. CDR3: CASSSGTGFGELFF. CDR3 nucleotides: TGTGCCAGCAGCTCCGGGACAGGCTTTGGAGAACTGTTTTTT.

The rearrangement uses TRBV7-9 and TRBJ1-1; no firm D call. Germline CDR1 is SEHNR and CDR2 is FQNEAQ (reference sequence). V was clipped by 5 bases and J by 5 bases, with 9 bases between them. This CDR3 has 12 residues. The CDR3 DNA sequence: TGTGCCAGCAGCCAACAAAGGACTGAAGCTTTCTTT. It translates to CASSQQRTEAFF. Full variable domain (missing parts from reference TRBV7-9 and TRBJ1-1): DTGVSQNPRHKITKRGQNVTFRCDPISEHNRLYWYRQTLGQGPEFLTYFQNEAQLEKSRLLSDRFSAERPKGSFSTLEIQRTEQGDSAMYLCASSQQRTEAFFGQGTRLTVV.

By share, this clonotype counts as hyperexpanded. The chain uses TRBV5-1 and TRBJ2-1, with unresolved D. V was trimmed by 0 bases and J by 5 bases, leaving 12 bases between them. The CDR3 extends over 15 amino acids. The germline V gene encodes CDR1 SGHRS and CDR2 YFSETQ. The CDR3: CASSLDEPTDNEQFF. As DNA, the CDR3 is TGCGCCAGCAGCTTGGACGAGCCTACCGACAATGAGCAGTTCTTC.

This clonotype was detected only a few times. This chain connects TRBV12-3 or TRBV12-4 to TRBJ2-7; D remains unclear. The CDR3 spans 15 residues. The germline V and J ends were trimmed by 2 bases and 7 bases, with 18 bases remaining between them. The CDR3 region has the DNA TGTGCCAGCAGTTTATCCGTACTCCCTGTCAGTGAGCAGTACTTC. Protein sequence: CASSLSVLPVSEQYF.

This clonotype was observed at least ten times. The V gene is TRBV5-1, the J gene TRBJ2-1, with D maybe TRBD2 (5 bases). V was shortened by 4 bases and J by 7 bases, with 6 bases between the two germline ends. The CDR3 has 11 residues. Germline V lookup: CDR1 SGHRS, CDR2 YFSETQ. The CDR3 loop reads CASSRENEQFF. The CDR3 DNA is TGCGCCAGCAGCAGGGAGAATGAGCAGTTCTTC.

This clonotype appeared a few times. This chain links TRBV6-1 with TRBJ1-1; a possible D gene is TRBD1 (6 bases). Germline loops: CDR1 MNHNS, CDR2 SASEGT. Trimming pared 10 bases from V and 0 bases from J, leaving 12 bases between. The CDR3 is made up of 13 amino acids. CDR3 sequence: CATHRDLNTEAFF. The CDR3, as DNA: TGTGCCACCCACAGGGACCTGAACACTGAAGCTTTCTTT.

The chain carries TRBV4-2 and TRBJ1-5; the match to TRBD1 covers 7 bases. Germline-derived CDR1 and CDR2 are LGHNA and YNFKEQ. Losses at the gene ends were 4 bases for V and 7 bases for J; bases not matched to a gene: 10. The CDR3 consists of 15 residues. The CDR3 loop reads CASSPTGESQQPQHF. The CDR3 DNA reads TGTGCCAGCAGCCCCACAGGGGAATCCCAACAGCCCCAGCATTTT.

This rearrangement joins TRBV27 to TRBJ2-3; D is possibly TRBD2 (5 bases). CDR3 length: 14 amino acids. Per germline, CDR1 MNHEY and CDR2 SMNVEV (reference sequence). V lost 5 bases and J 2 bases, leaving 11 bases between the germline ends. The CDR3 sequence: CASSPRLHTDTQYF. Written as DNA, the CDR3 is TGTGCCAGCAGTCCACGACTACACACAGATACGCAGTATTTT.